Listed below are T cell receptor beta chains from one sample, sequenced in a study of T-cell reconstitution after alpha-beta-depleted transplantation in children. TCRdb re-derived calls from the PCR reads in MiXCR, one entry per CDR3 protein. The sample lists some 100,000 distinct CDR3 sequences, around a quarter occurring once. The source was PBMCs, collected before TCRalphabeta/CD19-depleted stem cell transplant. These receptor sequences come from a boy between 2 and 10 years old with acute lymphoblastic leukemia, due to receive a stem cell transplant. Both conserved end residues are part of each CDR3. D genes are given only for firm matches. Some rows have no size entry. The others give once, few or many, or a class for an expanded clone.

J,size,V,D,CDR3,DNA
TRBJ2-7,few,TRBV27,.,CASSFVGTYEQYF,TGTGCCAGCAGTTTTGTGGGGACCTACGAGCAGTACTTC
TRBJ1-2,.,TRBV28,TRBD1,CASSSGGALGGYTF,TGTGCCAGCAGTTCAGGGGGCGCTTTGGGTGGCTACACCTTC
TRBJ2-1,few,TRBV27,TRBD2,CASSIGRASYNEQFF,TGTGCCAGCAGTATCGGGAGGGCCTCCTACAATGAGCAGTTCTTC
TRBJ2-7,few,TRBV6-1,.,CASTQDFSSYEQYF,TGTGCCAGCACCCAGGACTTTAGCTCCTACGAGCAGTACTTC
TRBJ2-7,few,TRBV28,.,CASSHTLYEQYF,TGTGCCAGCAGCCATACACTTTACGAGCAGTACTTC
TRBJ1-4,few,TRBV6-5,TRBD1,CASSYRDRVNEKLFF,TGTGCCAGCAGTTACCGGGACAGGGTGAATGAAAAACTGTTTTTT
TRBJ2-1,.,TRBV5-5,.,CASSLAASELNEQFF,TGTGCCAGCAGCTTGGCGGCTAGCGAACTCAATGAGCAGTTCTTC
TRBJ2-7,.,TRBV5-5,.,CASSLTFQASYEQYF,TGTGCCAGCAGCTTAACGTTCCAGGCCTCCTACGAGCAGTACTTC
TRBJ2-3,many,TRBV20-1,.,CSARAENFGTDTQYF,TGCAGTGCTAGAGCGGAGAACTTTGGCACAGATACGCAGTATTTT
TRBJ2-3,.,TRBV5-1,.,CASSPTGREVDTQYF,TGCGCCAGCAGCCCGACCGGGCGCGAGGTGGATACGCAGTATTTT
TRBJ2-1,few,TRBV5-6,.,CASSFNRNEQFF,TGTGCCAGCAGCTTTAACCGCAATGAGCAGTTCTTC
TRBJ1-2,.,TRBV6-2/TRBV6-3,.,CASSYSGDIGYTF,TGTGCCAGCAGTTACTCCGGGGACATTGGCTACACCTTC
TRBJ2-1,few,TRBV28,.,CASSRGGANDNEQFF,TGTGCCAGCAGTCGAGGCGGGGCCAATGACAATGAGCAGTTCTTC
TRBJ2-5,.,TRBV6-5,.,CASSWSADRRQETQYF,TGTGCCAGCAGTTGGAGTGCTGACAGGAGACAAGAGACCCAGTACTTC
TRBJ1-1,.,TRBV2,.,CATRSGGEEAFF,TGTGCCACACGAAGTGGGGGGGAGGAAGCTTTCTTT
TRBJ2-7,many,TRBV5-1,.,CASRGQSLSYEQYF,TGCGCCAGCAGAGGACAGTCGCTATCCTACGAGCAGTACTTC
TRBJ1-1,few,TRBV7-9,TRBD1,CASSARQGATNTEAFF,TGTGCCAGCAGCGCTAGACAGGGGGCGACGAACACTGAAGCTTTCTTT
TRBJ2-1,many,TRBV29-1,TRBD2,CSVDGAGPPYNEQFF,TGCAGCGTGGACGGAGCGGGACCTCCCTACAATGAGCAGTTCTTC
TRBJ1-1,.,TRBV7-9,.,CASSLALSRYTEAFF,TGTGCCAGCAGCTTAGCGCTATCCCGGTACACTGAAGCTTTCTTT
TRBJ2-3,.,TRBV14,.,CASDTRDTGQRIRTDTQYF,TGTGCCAGCGACACACGGGACACGGGCCAGAGAATACGCACAGATACGCAGTATTTT
TRBJ2-1,.,TRBV6-1,.,CASSTGYAYNEQFF,TGTGCCAGCAGTACAGGGTATGCCTACAATGAGCAGTTCTTC
TRBJ2-5,.,TRBV5-1,TRBD2,CASSIAGETQYF,TGCGCCAGCAGTATAGCGGGTGAGACCCAGTACTTC
TRBJ2-2,.,TRBV4-3,TRBD1,CASSQNPGGANTGELFF,TGCGCCAGCAGCCAGAATCCAGGGGGTGCGAACACCGGGGAGCTGTTTTTT
TRBJ1-2,.,TRBV28,.,CASGIKSLGGYTF,TGTGCCAGCGGTATTAAGAGCCTAGGGGGCTACACCTTC
TRBJ1-1,.,TRBV5-1,.,CASSTRRANTEAFF,TGCGCCAGCAGCACCCGCAGGGCCAACACTGAAGCTTTCTTT
TRBJ2-3,.,TRBV7-2,.,CASSLDLATQYF,TGTGCCAGCAGCTTAGATCTGGCTACGCAGTATTTT
TRBJ2-1,.,TRBV12-3/TRBV12-4,.,CASSSPGRSSEQFF,TGTGCCAGCAGCTCCCCTGGGCGGAGCAGTGAGCAGTTCTTC
TRBJ1-2,.,TRBV4-1,.,CASSHGLSLLSWGYTF,TGCGCCAGCAGCCATGGGCTCTCCCTACTTTCTTGGGGCTACACCTTC
TRBJ1-3,.,TRBV5-1,.,CANSPGLSGNTIYF,TGCGCCAACAGCCCTGGGCTATCCGGTAACACCATATATTTT
TRBJ1-4,.,TRBV20-1,.,CSVSGFGATNEKLFF,TGCAGTGTTAGTGGTTTTGGGGCAACTAATGAAAAACTGTTTTTT
TRBJ2-1,.,TRBV2,TRBD2,CASSQPTGTSGSVPYNEQFF,TGTGCCAGCAGTCAACCCACGGGGACTAGCGGGAGTGTCCCCTACAATGAGCAGTTCTTC
TRBJ2-1,.,TRBV2,TRBD2,CASRGDYSVQFF,TGTGCCAGCAGGGGGGACTACTCGGTGCAGTTCTTC
TRBJ2-7,.,TRBV7-9,.,CASSLTGRPYEQYF,TGTGCCAGCAGCTTAACCGGTAGGCCCTACGAGCAGTACTTC
TRBJ2-1,few,TRBV7-8,TRBD2,CASSLVASGGIDEQFF,TGTGCCAGCAGCTTAGTAGCTAGCGGAGGCATCGATGAGCAGTTCTTC
TRBJ1-5,few,TRBV27,TRBD1,CASSPGQGSSQPQHF,TGTGCCAGCAGTCCGGGACAGGGGTCGAGTCAGCCCCAGCATTTT
TRBJ2-3,few,TRBV29-1,.,CSETRDTDTQYF,TGCAGCGAGACTCGCGACACAGATACGCAGTATTTT
TRBJ1-1,.,TRBV27,.,CASSLYRLNTEAFF,TGTGCCAGCAGTTTGTATAGGTTAAACACTGAAGCTTTCTTT
TRBJ2-1,.,TRBV10-3,TRBD2,CASLKAGGPGGEQFF,TGTGCCAGCCTTAAAGCGGGGGGGCCTGGTGGTGAGCAGTTCTTC
TRBJ1-1,few,TRBV6-2/TRBV6-3,TRBD1,CASSPWQGAQNTEAFF,TGTGCCAGCAGTCCATGGCAGGGGGCACAGAACACTGAAGCTTTCTTT
TRBJ2-1,many,TRBV7-3,.,CASSLRRGGSGNEQFF,TGTGCCAGCAGCTTAAGGCGAGGGGGTAGCGGCAATGAGCAGTTCTTC
TRBJ2-7,many,TRBV3-1,TRBD2,CASSQDASGRVYEQYF,TGTGCCAGCAGCCAAGACGCTAGCGGGAGAGTCTACGAGCAGTACTTC
TRBJ2-3,many,TRBV12-3/TRBV12-4,TRBD2,CASSLELAGADTQYF,TGTGCCAGCAGTTTAGAACTAGCGGGAGCAGATACGCAGTATTTT
TRBJ2-2,once,TRBV25-1,.,CASSRTLPGNTGELFF,TGTGCCAGCAGTCGCACACTCCCGGGGAACACCGGGGAGCTGTTTTTT
TRBJ1-5,few,TRBV20-1,.,CSARDDTIKFHF,TGCAGTGCTAGAGATGACACAATTAAGTTCCATTTT
TRBJ2-3,few,TRBV11-2,.,CASSLGGGMRSDTQYF,TGTGCCAGCAGCTTAGGGGGCGGGATGCGCTCAGATACGCAGTATTTT
TRBJ2-1,medium-sized,TRBV28,TRBD2,CASSLDLAEGYNEQFF,TGTGCCAGCAGTTTGGACCTAGCGGAGGGCTACAATGAGCAGTTCTTC
TRBJ1-5,.,TRBV5-1,.,CASSLVGAQDQPQHF,TGCGCCAGCAGCTTGGTGGGGGCCCAGGATCAGCCCCAGCATTTT
TRBJ2-1,.,TRBV4-3,.,CASSQDFNQPYNEQFF,TGCGCCAGCAGCCAAGATTTCAATCAACCTTACAATGAGCAGTTCTTC
TRBJ2-7,.,TRBV28,.,CASSFRAPLYEQYF,TGTGCCAGCAGTTTCCGGGCCCCCCTGTACGAGCAGTACTTC
TRBJ1-1,many,TRBV29-1,TRBD1,CSVVEGRTGGTEAFF,TGCAGCGTTGTTGAGGGCCGGACAGGGGGCACTGAAGCTTTCTTT
TRBJ2-2,.,TRBV6-4,TRBD2,CASSDTSGGAGELFF,TGTGCCAGCAGTGACACTAGCGGAGGGGCCGGGGAGCTGTTTTTT
TRBJ2-7,many,TRBV15,.,CATSRDPDRYEQYF,TGTGCCACCAGCAGAGATCCGGACCGCTACGAGCAGTACTTC
TRBJ1-4,.,TRBV7-9,.,CASSYRDFREKLFF,TGTGCCAGCAGCTATAGAGACTTTCGGGAAAAACTGTTTTTT
TRBJ1-5,.,TRBV7-9,.,CAGSLAGGQPQHF,TGTGCCGGCAGCTTAGCTGGAGGACAGCCCCAGCATTTT
TRBJ2-7,once,TRBV4-3,TRBD2,CASSQGLASYEQYF,TGCGCCAGCAGCCAAGGACTAGCCTCCTACGAGCAGTACTTC
TRBJ2-1,.,TRBV7-9,.,CASSPPGWDEQFF,TGTGCCAGCAGCCCGCCGGGGTGGGATGAGCAGTTCTTC
TRBJ2-7,.,TRBV6-2/TRBV6-3,TRBD2,CASSQLAEAQYF,TGTGCCAGCAGCCAACTAGCGGAGGCGCAGTACTTC
TRBJ2-1,few,TRBV5-1,.,CASSSLVAPQDNEQFF,TGCGCCAGCAGCTCCCTCGTAGCGCCTCAGGACAATGAGCAGTTCTTC
TRBJ1-5,.,TRBV7-3,.,CASSPPLWSLNQPQHF,TGTGCCAGCAGCCCCCCCCTCTGGAGCTTAAATCAGCCCCAGCATTTT